This T cell receptor (beta chain) was captured by sequencing in a study of OX40 agonist ivuxolimab in advanced cancers. The CDR3 totals 13 residues. The assay was immunoSEQ multiplex PCR, and TCRdb's table has in-frame clones only and misses some. The top ten hold around 4.8% of the sample, which has tens of thousands of clones, roughly 88% seen once. The J gene is TRBJ1-2, the V gene TRBV21-1; TRBD1, the table's D call, lacks a check against the DNA. TRBV21-1 is a listed pseudogene. The sequences come from CD4+ or CD8+ T cells sorted from blood, collected in a trial of the OX40 agonist ivuxolimab. This TCR came from an adult with an advanced solid tumor such as melanoma, head and neck, liver or kidney cancer. CDR3 sequence: CASSRGRGYGYTF. CDR3 DNA: TGTGCCAGCAGCAGGGGGCGAGGCTATGGCTACACCTTC.